A single sample gave rise to the 6 T cell receptor beta chains below, sequenced in a study of CD8+ T cells in alopecia areata (dated by TCRdb to 2017 to 2018). The library relied on the immunoSEQ multiplex PCR assay. For TCR sequencing, RNA was extracted from every sample and reverse transcribed into cDNA to serve as template. The table was pulled from immuneACCESS by TCRdb, which kept in-frame rearrangements only. Such tables lose some clones; where checked, under half of the loss comes from unresolved V genes, and the rest has no known cause. The table for this sample lists approximately 280,000 clones; 58% of them were counted only once. Of the sample, less than 2% falls within the top ten clones. The meaning of the sample's time point label: roughly 24 weeks on oral tofacitinib. Per the publication, the treatment or condition label means: oral pan-JAK inhibitor, 5-10 mg twice daily. Sequencing was performed on CD4+ T cells sorted from blood, taken at week 24, from a patient treated with tofacitinib. These receptors came from a human donor with alopecia areata.

This clone has only one observation. J is TRBJ2-7 and V is TRBV7-2; D uncertain. The CDR3 runs 13 residues. In germline, CDR1 is SGHTA, CDR2 FQGNSA. Trimming removed 5 bases from V and 6 bases from J, with 14 bases in between. This chain's CDR3 is CASSLDGFGEQYF. The CDR3 nucleotides are TGTGCCAGCAGCCTAGATGGGTTTGGCGAGCAGTACTTC.

The V call is TRBV25-1, the J call TRBJ2-7; D tentatively fits TRBD1 or TRBD2 (5 bases each). The CDR3 spans 15 residues. Germline V gene data show CDR1 as MGHDK and CDR2 as SYGVNS. The germline V and J ends were trimmed by 6 bases and 0 bases, with 15 bases remaining between them. CDR3 protein: CASRQTGHSSYEQYF. CDR3 nucleotides: TGTGCCAGCAGGCAAACGGGGCATTCCTCCTACGAGCAGTACTTC.

This clone was observed a handful of times. J is TRBJ1-1 and V is TRBV4-1, with D unclear. Trimming shortened V by 4 bases and J by 10 bases, and 13 bases separated the two germline ends. The germline CDR1 and CDR2 sequences are MGHRA and YSYEKL. The CDR3 is 12 amino acids. CDR3 loop: CASSPLAGLAFF. The DNA of the CDR3 is TGCGCCAGCAGCCCCTTAGCCGGGTTAGCTTTCTTT.

There are a few counts of this clone. The rearrangement uses TRBV28 and TRBJ2-7, with D unresolved. Germline lookup yields CDR1 MDHEN and CDR2 SYDVKM. V was cut by 6 bases and J by 4 bases, with 13 bases left in between. There are 13 residues in the CDR3. In nucleotides, the CDR3 is TGTGCCAGCAGCTTCCCTCCCGTTTACGAGCAGTACTTC. Translated, it gives CASSFPPVYEQYF.

The rearrangement joins TRBV2 to TRBJ2-1; D call uncertain. V was pared by 7 bases and J by 8 bases, with 18 bases between. Germline V CDR1 and CDR2: SNHLY, FYNNEI. The CDR3 runs 14 residues. The CDR3 region is CASTRNEIFDEQFF. As DNA, the CDR3 is TGTGCCAGCACCCGAAATGAAATTTTCGATGAGCAGTTCTTC.

Only a few counts were recorded for this clone. The chain joins TRBV6-6 to TRBJ2-3; 11 bases are a match to TRBD2. J lost 2 bases, V lost 3 bases, and 1 base had no gene match. The CDR3 is 15 residues long. Germline-derived CDR1 and CDR2 are MNHNY and SVGAGI (reference sequence). As DNA, the CDR3 is TGTGCCAGCAGTTATAGCGGGGGGGCCACAGATACGCAGTATTTT. Its protein is CASSYSGGATDTQYF.